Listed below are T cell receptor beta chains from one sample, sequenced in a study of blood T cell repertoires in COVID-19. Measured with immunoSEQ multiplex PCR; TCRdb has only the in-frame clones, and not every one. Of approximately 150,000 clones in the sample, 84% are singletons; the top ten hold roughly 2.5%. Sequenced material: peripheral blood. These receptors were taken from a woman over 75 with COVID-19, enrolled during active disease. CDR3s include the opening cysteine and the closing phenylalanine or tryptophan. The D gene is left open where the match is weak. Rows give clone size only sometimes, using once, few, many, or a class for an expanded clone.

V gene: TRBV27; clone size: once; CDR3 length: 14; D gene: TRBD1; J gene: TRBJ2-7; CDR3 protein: CASSSGQGPYEQYF; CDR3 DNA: TGTGCCAGCAGTTCCGGACAGGGACCCTACGAGCAGTACTTC
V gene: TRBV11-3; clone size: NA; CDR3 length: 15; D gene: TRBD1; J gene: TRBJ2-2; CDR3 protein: CASSPGQGATGELFF; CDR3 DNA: TGTGCCAGCAGCCCAGGACAGGGGGCCACCGGGGAGCTGTTTTTT
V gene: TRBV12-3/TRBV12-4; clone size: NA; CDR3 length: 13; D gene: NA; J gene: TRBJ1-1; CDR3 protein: CASSGTVRGGAFF; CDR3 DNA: TGTGCCAGCAGTGGGACCGTCCGCGGGGGAGCTTTCTTT
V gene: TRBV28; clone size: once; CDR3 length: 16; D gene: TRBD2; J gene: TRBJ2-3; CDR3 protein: CASTSLEREGTDTQYF; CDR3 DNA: TGTGCCAGCACCTCTTTGGAACGGGAGGGCACAGATACGCAGTATTTT
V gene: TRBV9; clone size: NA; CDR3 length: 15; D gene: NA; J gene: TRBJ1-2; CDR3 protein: CASSVDGRVNYGYTF; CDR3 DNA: TGTGCCAGCAGCGTAGATGGCAGGGTGAACTATGGCTACACCTTC
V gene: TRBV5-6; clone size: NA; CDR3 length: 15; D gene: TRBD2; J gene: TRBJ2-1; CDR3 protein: CASTALRTRALEQFF; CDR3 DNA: TGTGCCAGCACAGCTTTGCGGACTAGGGCCCTTGAGCAGTTCTTC
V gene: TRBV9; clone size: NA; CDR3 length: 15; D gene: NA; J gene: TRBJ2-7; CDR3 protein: CASSVGVADSYEQYF; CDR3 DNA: TGTGCCAGCAGCGTAGGGGTAGCGGACTCCTACGAGCAGTACTTC
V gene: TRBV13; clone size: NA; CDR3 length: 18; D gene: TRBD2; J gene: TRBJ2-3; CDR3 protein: CASSPGTSGLAQRDTQYF; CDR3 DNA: TGTGCCAGCAGCCCTGGGACTAGCGGGCTGGCACAGAGAGATACGCAGTATTTT
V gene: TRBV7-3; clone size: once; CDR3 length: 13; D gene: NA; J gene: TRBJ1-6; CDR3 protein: CASSRDTNSPLHF; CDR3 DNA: TGTGCCAGCAGCCGGGACACTAATTCACCCCTCCACTTT
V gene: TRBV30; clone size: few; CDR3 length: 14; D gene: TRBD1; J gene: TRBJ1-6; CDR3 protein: CAWTLDRGGSPLHF; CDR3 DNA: TGTGCCTGGACCCTGGACAGGGGGGGATCACCCCTCCACTTT
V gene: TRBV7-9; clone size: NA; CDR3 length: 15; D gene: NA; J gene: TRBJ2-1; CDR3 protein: CASSGTTGVRNEQFF; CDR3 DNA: TGTGCCAGCAGCGGGACAACTGGGGTGCGGAATGAGCAGTTCTTC
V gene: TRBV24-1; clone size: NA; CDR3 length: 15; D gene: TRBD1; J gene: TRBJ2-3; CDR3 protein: CATSDPGQGMDTQYF; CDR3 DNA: TGTGCCACCAGTGATCCGGGACAGGGGATGGATACGCAGTATTTT
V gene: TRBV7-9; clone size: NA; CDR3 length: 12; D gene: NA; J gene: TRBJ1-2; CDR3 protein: CASGYTGRGYTF; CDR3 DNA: TGTGCCAGCGGCTATACAGGGCGGGGCTACACCTTC
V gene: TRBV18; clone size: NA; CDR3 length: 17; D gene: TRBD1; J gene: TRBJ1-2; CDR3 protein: CASSPRQGGGTNYGYTF; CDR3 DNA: TGTGCCAGCTCACCCCGACAGGGAGGCGGCACTAACTATGGCTACACCTTC
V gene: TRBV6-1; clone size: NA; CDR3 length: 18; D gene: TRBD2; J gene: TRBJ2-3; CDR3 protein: CASSERRLAGHSTDTQYF; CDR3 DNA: TGTGCCAGCAGTGAGCGACGACTAGCGGGGCATAGCACAGATACGCAGTATTTT
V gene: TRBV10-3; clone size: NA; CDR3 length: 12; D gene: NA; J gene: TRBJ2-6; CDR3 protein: CATYSGANVLTF; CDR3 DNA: TGTGCCACCTATTCCGGGGCCAACGTCCTGACTTTC
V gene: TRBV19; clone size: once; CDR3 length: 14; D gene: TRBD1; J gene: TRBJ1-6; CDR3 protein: CASSRQGRNSPLHF; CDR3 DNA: TGTGCCAGTAGCCGACAGGGACGGAATTCACCCCTCCACTTT
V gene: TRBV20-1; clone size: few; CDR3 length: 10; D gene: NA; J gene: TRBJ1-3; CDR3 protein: CSAAGLQEHF; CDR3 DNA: TGCAGTGCGGCCGGGCTACAGGAACATTTT
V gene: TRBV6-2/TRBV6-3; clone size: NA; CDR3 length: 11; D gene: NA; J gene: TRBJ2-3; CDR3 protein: CASSSGLAQYF; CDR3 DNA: TGTGCCAGCAGTTCAGGTTTAGCGCAGTATTTT
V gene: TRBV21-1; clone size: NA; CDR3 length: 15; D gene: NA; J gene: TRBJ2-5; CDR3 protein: CASSTKDRGRETQYF; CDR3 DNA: TGTGCCAGCAGCACGAAGGACAGGGGGCGGGAGACCCAGTACTTC
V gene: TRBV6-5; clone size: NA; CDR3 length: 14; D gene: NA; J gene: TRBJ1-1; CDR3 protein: CASSYSRGGTEAFF; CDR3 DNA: TGTGCCAGCAGTTACTCGAGGGGGGGTACTGAAGCTTTCTTT
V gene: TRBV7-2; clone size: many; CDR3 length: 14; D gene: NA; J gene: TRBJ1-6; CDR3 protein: CASSLALGNSPLHF; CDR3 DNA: TGTGCCAGCAGCTTAGCGCTCGGGAATTCACCCCTCCACTTT
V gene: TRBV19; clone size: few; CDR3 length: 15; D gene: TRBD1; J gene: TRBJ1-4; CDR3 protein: CASSISDRGFEKLFF; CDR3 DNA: TGTGCCAGTAGTATCAGTGACAGGGGTTTTGAAAAACTGTTTTTT
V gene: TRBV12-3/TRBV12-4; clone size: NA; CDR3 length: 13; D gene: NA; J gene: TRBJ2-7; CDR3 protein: CASSPYDINVQYF; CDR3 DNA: TGTGCCAGCAGTCCATACGACATAAACGTGCAGTACTTC
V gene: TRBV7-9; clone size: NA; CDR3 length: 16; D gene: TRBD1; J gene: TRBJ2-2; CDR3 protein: CASSLTGGWNTGELFF; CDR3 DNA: TGTGCCAGCAGCTTGACAGGGGGCTGGAACACCGGGGAGCTGTTTTTT
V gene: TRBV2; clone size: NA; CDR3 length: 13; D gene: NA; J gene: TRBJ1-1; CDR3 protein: CASSGGANTEAFF; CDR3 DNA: TGTGCCAGTTCGGGAGGGGCGAACACTGAAGCTTTCTTT
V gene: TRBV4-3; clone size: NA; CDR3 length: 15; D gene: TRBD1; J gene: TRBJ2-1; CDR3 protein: CASSPRQGAYNEQFF; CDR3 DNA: TGCGCCAGCAGCCCCCGACAGGGGGCTTACAATGAGCAGTTCTTC
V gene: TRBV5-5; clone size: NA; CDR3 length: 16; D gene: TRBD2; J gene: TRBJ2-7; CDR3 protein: CASSLLLAGPTYEQYF; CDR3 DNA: TGTGCCAGCAGCTTGTTACTAGCGGGGCCCACCTACGAGCAGTACTTC
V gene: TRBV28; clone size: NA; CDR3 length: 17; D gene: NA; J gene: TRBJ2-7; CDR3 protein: CASSHPTNLIKSYEQYF; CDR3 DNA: TGTGCCAGCAGCCATCCGACTAACTTGATTAAGTCCTACGAGCAGTACTTC
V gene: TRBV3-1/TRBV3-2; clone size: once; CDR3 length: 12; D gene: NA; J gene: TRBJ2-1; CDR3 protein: CASSLKNNEQFF; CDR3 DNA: TGTGCCAGCAGCCTTAAAAACAATGAGCAGTTCTTC
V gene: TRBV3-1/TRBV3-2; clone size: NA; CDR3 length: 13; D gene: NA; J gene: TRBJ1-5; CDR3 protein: CASSQDRDQPQHF; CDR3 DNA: TGTGCCAGCAGCCAAGATCGGGATCAGCCCCAGCATTTT
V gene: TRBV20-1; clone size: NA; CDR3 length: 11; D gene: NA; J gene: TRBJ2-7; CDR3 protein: CSAAGAYEQYF; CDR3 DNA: TGCAGTGCAGCAGGGGCCTACGAGCAGTACTTC